This TCR beta chain is from a study of T-cell memory formation after mild COVID-19. Looking at the study overall: Clustering of TCRs was largely donor specific. Study-wide results and caveats: Some responding clones appeared in pre-infection memory, suggesting cross-reactive memory joined. Contracting CD4+ clones were located mainly in CM and EM, and CD8+ clones in EMRA.

The germline CDR1 and CDR2 sequences are MNHNY and SVGAGI (reference sequence). The V gene lost 7 bases and the J gene lost 9 bases, with 16 bases spanning the gap. The CDR3 loop spans 14 amino acids. TCRdb used MiXCR to reprocess the 5' RACE reads, holding one entry per CDR3 protein. The repertoire holds roughly 450,000 distinct CDR3 sequences, around 17% seen once, with roughly 21% in the top ten. Notes on this clonotype: As yet, its antigen is unknown.

The sample consisted of PBMCs or a T cell subset sorted from them (not recorded which). The chain has TRBV6-6 and TRBJ1-6, with D possibly TRBD1 on 6 matching bases. The source of this sequence is a man aged 18 to 29 who had mild COVID-19 (a few samples of this study predate the infection). Cell type and time point are not known. The CDR3 coding sequence is TGTGCCAGCACCCCGAGAGGGGGAAGTTCACCCCTCCACTTT. Its translation: CASTPRGGSSPLHF.